This TCR beta chain was obtained from a study of neurological immune-mediated disorders. Findings of the study overall: The most TCR clonal expansion was seen in HTLV-1-associated myelopathy, and the least was seen in multiple sclerosis, which fell below healthy controls.

This clonotype was counted ten times or more. The antigen remains undetermined. MiXCR, applied by TCRdb to the 5' RACE reads, yields one record per CDR3 protein. The profile shows 30,000 to 40,000 distinct CDR3 sequences, 3% to 4.5% of them singletons. Sequencing used PBMCs. The TCR was taken from a man aged 25 to 45 with multiple sclerosis.

CDR3 bases: TGCGCCAGCAGCTTGTATGGACAGGGCATAGATACGCAGTATTTT. It codes for CASSLYGQGIDTQYF. The rearrangement joins TRBV5-1 to TRBJ2-3; 8 nucleotides match TRBD1. Germline CDR1 and CDR2: SGHRS and YFSETQ. This CDR3 contains 15 residues. The V and J ends lost 1 base and 5 bases, in that order; junction bases with no gene match: 6.